The sequence of this T cell receptor beta chain was determined in a study of post-analysis software for immune sequencing data. Study-wide background: Secondary progressive, relapsing-remitting and progressive-relapsing multiple sclerosis were among the included disease courses.

Notes on the study in general: In patients, about 5 TRBV segments were more frequent than in controls, with TRBV5-6, TRBV5-1 and TRBV20-1 among them. With F measure, samples from one preparation batch clustered together strongly.

The table lists this clonotype with a few counts. Its target is not known. The length of the CDR3 is 15 residues. CDR1 and CDR2 (germline): LGHDT, YNNKEL (reference sequence). Between the trimmed V and J ends, which lost 0 bases and 10 bases, there was a span of 13 bases. Researchers reported that TCR beta cDNA libraries carried unique molecular identifiers. cDNA molecules numbering 400,000 to 550,000 came from roughly 0.93 to 9.6 million T cells. MiXCR, applied by TCRdb to the PCR reads, yields one record per CDR3 protein. Altogether 450,000 to 650,000 distinct CDR3 sequences are present, roughly 47% being singletons, with the ten largest covering about 1.8%.

The sample consisted of blood. This rearrangement joins TRBV3-1 to TRBJ2-6, with D perhaps TRBD1 (5 bases). This TCR derives from a girl aged 10-17 years with multiple sclerosis. CDR3 sequence: CASSQEGLQANVLTF. The CDR3 DNA reads TGTGCCAGCAGCCAAGAAGGATTACAGGCGAACGTCCTGACTTTC. Together with reference TRBV3-1 and TRBJ2-6, the CDR3 gives the full variable domain: DTAVSQTPKYLVTQMGNDKSIKCEQNLGHDTMYWYKQDSKKFLKIMFSYNNKELIINETVPNRFSPKSPDKAHLNLHINSLELGDSAVYFCASSQEGLQANVLTFGAGSRLTVL.